A selection of T cell receptor beta chains follows, all from one sample in a study of blood T cell repertoires in COVID-19. Repertoires were generated with immunoSEQ multiplex PCR, while TCRdb's copy carries only in-frame clones and drops some. The sample lists some 290,000 clones, roughly 90% seen once, with approximately 2.9% in the top ten. The specimen sequenced was peripheral blood. The receptors here all came from a woman in her twenties or thirties with COVID-19, enrolled during active disease. Each CDR3 is given without its conserved first and last residue.

TRBV2	TRBJ1-1	ASSGSTGGKNTEAF
TRBV6-6	TRBJ2-7	ASSYAGGPREQY
TRBV19	TRBJ1-3	ASSKPSSGNTIY
TRBV9	TRBJ1-1	ASSVVLEGTEAF
TRBV27	TRBJ1-1	ASSPSPVKRRDTEAF
TRBV29-1	TRBJ1-2	SASTGGAYGYT
TRBV4-1	TRBJ1-4	ASSQPWVAGPATNEKLF
TRBV19	TRBJ1-6	ASSADRFNSPLH
TRBV28	TRBJ1-3	ASSSTGLSSGNTIY
TRBV9	TRBJ2-6	ASSARSSGANVLT
TRBV11-3	TRBJ1-1	ASSSEPPGQVMNTEAF
TRBV7-9	TRBJ1-4	ASSFGDNVEKLF
TRBV6-5	TRBJ1-2	ASSYSPGAPNYGYT
TRBV29-1	TRBJ1-1	SVIEPRRNTEAF
TRBV7-8	TRBJ1-5	ASSDSGNQPQH
TRBV9	TRBJ1-4	ASSELGGQATSTNEKLF
TRBV2	TRBJ1-1	ASSADRVNTEAF
TRBV20-1	TRBJ1-4	SASAGTVNEKLF
TRBV4-1	TRBJ2-5	ASSQGLAGETQY
TRBV6-5	TRBJ2-7	ASSRREEYEQY
TRBV19	TRBJ1-5	ASSIETGDQPQH
TRBV28	TRBJ2-5	ASTERGLREKETQY
TRBV5-1	TRBJ2-5	ASSPGLAGAQETQY
TRBV18	TRBJ2-2	ASSRGTSDTGELF
TRBV5-1	TRBJ1-1	ASSFSQVDMNTEAF
TRBV5-1	TRBJ2-1	ASSFSAGGMSYNEQF